This T cell receptor (beta chain) derives from a study of T cells in Graves' hyperthyroidism and ophthalmopathy. There were TCR beta CDR3 regions amplified from RNA transcripts. RT-PCR in the first round (using the HTBI primer set) targeted the TCR CDR3. TCRdb analysed the multiplex PCR reads with MiXCR anew, one entry per CDR3 protein. In the table there are more than 550,000 distinct CDR3 sequences, about 19% of which are singletons. Germline V gene data show CDR1 as SGHRS and CDR2 as YFSETQ. There are 14 residues in the CDR3. At least ten counts were recorded for this clonotype. One end of the junction fails to match germline, which may point to a read error.

The clonotype originates from a woman aged 45 to 65 with Graves' hyperthyroidism that later progressed to Graves' ophthalmopathy. The chain combines TRBV5-1 with TRBJ1-1; D gene ambiguous. The material sequenced was blood. The DNA for the CDR3 is TGTGCCAGCAGCTTACCTGCGGGAGGCACTGAAGCTTTCTTT. Translating it yields CASSLPAGGTEAFF. The full variable domain, its missing parts supplied by reference TRBV5-1 and TRBJ1-1, is KAGVTQTPRYLIKTRGQQVTLSCSPISGHRSVSWYQQTPGQGLQFLFEYFSETQRNKGNFPGRFSGRQFSNSRSEMNVSTLELGDSALYLCASSLPAGGTEAFFGQGTRLTVV.